These 5 T cell receptor beta chains originate from one sample sequenced in a study of early T cells in non-severe SARS-CoV-2 infection. TCRdb ran MiXCR on the 5' RACE reads and lists one entry per CDR3 protein. The sample lists 40,000 to 55,000 distinct CDR3 sequences; 6% to 7% were seen once. The sequences come from whole blood, collected at baseline. The receptors derive from an adult who was a healthcare worker with PCR-confirmed SARS-CoV-2 infection or an uninfected control (not recorded which).

This clonotype has a count of ten or more. The chain has TRBV7-3 and TRBJ2-3; a possible D gene is TRBD1 (5 bases). Trimming stripped 8 bases from V and 3 bases from J, with 9 bases between. This CDR3 comprises 12 residues. Germline V gene lookup returns CDR1 SGHTA and CDR2 FQGTGA. The CDR3 bases are TGTGCCAGCGGCAGGGAAACAGATACGCAGTATTTT. Translated, it gives CASGRETDTQYF.

This chain links TRBV6-2 or TRBV6-3 with TRBJ2-1; D perhaps matches TRBD1 (6 bases). There are 14 residues in the CDR3. The germline gives CDR1 MNHEY, CDR2 SVGEGT. V lost 0 bases to trimming and J lost 5 bases, with 8 bases between them. The CDR3 DNA reads as TGTGCCAGCAGTTACTCGGGGGACAACAATGAGCAGTTCTTC. It yields the protein CASSYSGDNNEQFF.

The table lists this clonotype with a few counts. The J gene is TRBJ2-3, the V gene TRBV29-1; perhaps TRBD2 as D (5 bases). The CDR3 has 14 residues. Trimming pared 5 bases from V and 0 bases from J, leaving 12 bases between. CDR1 is SQVTM, CDR2 ANQGSEA, per germline. CDR3 sequence reads: CSVQRGSSTDTQYF. In DNA, the CDR3 is TGCAGCGTTCAGCGAGGGTCCAGCACAGATACGCAGTATTTT.

This clonotype appeared a few times. V and J are TRBV7-9 and TRBJ2-1; D remains unclear. Deletions cut 0 bases from V and 6 bases from J, with 6 bases between. There are 13 residues in the CDR3. Germline assignment: CDR1 SEHNR and CDR2 FQNEAQ (reference sequence). DNA for the CDR3: TGTGCCAGCAGCTTAGCATGGAGCAATGAGCAGTTCTTC. Translated, it gives CASSLAWSNEQFF.

This rearrangement joins TRBV5-5 to TRBJ2-4, with D uncertain. Trimming took off 0 bases at V and 3 bases at J, with 19 bases between the two ends. The CDR3 covers 18 residues. From germline, CDR1 is SGHKS and CDR2 YYEKEE (reference sequence). The DNA for the CDR3 is TGTGCCAGCAGCTTGGGGCGTTTGCTTATGGTGGGCAAAAACATTCAGTACTTC. This encodes CASSLGRLLMVGKNIQYF. Full variable domain (missing parts from reference TRBV5-5 and TRBJ2-4): DAGVTQSPTHLIKTRGQQVTLRCSPISGHKSVSWYQQVLGQGPQFIFQYYEKEERGRGNFPDRFSARQFPNYSSELNVNALLLGDSALYLCASSLGRLLMVGKNIQYFGAGTRLSVL.